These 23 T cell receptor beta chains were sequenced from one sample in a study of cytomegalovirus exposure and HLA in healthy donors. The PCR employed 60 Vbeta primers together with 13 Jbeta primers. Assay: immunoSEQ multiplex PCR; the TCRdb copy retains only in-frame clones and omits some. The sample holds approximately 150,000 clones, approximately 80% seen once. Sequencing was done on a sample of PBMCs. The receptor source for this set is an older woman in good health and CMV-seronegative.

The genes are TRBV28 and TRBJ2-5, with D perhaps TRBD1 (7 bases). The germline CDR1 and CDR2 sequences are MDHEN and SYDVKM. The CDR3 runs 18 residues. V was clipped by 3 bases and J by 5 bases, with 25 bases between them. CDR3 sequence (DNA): TGTGCCAGCAGTTTTCATGGAGGAGGGGGCGCCCTTTGGGAGACCCAGTACTTC. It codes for CASSFHGGGGALWETQYF. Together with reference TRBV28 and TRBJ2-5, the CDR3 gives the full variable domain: DVKVTQSSRYLVKRTGEKVFLECVQDMDHENMFWYRQDPGLGLRLIYFSYDVKMKEKGDIPEGYSVSREKKERFSLILESASTNQTSMYLCASSFHGGGGALWETQYFGPGTRLLVL.

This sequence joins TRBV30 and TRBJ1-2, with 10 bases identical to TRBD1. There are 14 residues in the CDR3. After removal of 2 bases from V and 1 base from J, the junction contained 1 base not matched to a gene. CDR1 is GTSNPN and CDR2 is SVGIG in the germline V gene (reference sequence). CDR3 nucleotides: TGTGCCTGGAGTCGGGACAGGGGTAACTATGGCTACACCTTC. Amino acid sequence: CAWSRDRGNYGYTF.

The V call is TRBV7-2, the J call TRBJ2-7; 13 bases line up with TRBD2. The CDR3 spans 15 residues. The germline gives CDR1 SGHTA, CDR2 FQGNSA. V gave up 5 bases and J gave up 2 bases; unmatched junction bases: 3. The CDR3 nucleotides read TGTGCCAGCAGCCGCGGGACTAGCGGGGCCTACGAGCAGTACTTC. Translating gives CASSRGTSGAYEQYF. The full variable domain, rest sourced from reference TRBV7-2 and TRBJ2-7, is GAGVSQSPSNKVTEKGKDVELRCDPISGHTALYWYRQSLGQGLEFLIYFQGNSAPDKSGLPSDRFSAERTGGSVSTLTIQRTQQEDSAVYLCASSRGTSGAYEQYFGPGTRLTVT.

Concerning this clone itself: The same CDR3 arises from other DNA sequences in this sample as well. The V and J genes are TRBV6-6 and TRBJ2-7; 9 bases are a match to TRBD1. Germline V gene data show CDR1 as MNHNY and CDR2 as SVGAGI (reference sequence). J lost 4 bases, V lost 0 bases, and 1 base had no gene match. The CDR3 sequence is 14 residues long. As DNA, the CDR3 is TGTGCCAGCAGTTACTCGGGACAGGGATACGAGCAGTACTTC. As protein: CASSYSGQGYEQYF.

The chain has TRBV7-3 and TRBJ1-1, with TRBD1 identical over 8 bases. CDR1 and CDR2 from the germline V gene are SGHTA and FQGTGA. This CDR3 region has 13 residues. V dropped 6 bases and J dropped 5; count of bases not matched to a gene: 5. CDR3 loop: CASRSDRVTEAFF. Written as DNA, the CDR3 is TGTGCCAGCAGATCGGACAGGGTAACTGAAGCTTTCTTT. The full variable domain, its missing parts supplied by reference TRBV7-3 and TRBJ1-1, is GAGVSQTPSNKVTEKGKYVELRCDPISGHTALYWYRQSLGQGPEFLIYFQGTGAADDSGLPNDRFFAVRPEGSVSTLKIQRTERGDSAVYLCASRSDRVTEAFFGQGTRLTVV.

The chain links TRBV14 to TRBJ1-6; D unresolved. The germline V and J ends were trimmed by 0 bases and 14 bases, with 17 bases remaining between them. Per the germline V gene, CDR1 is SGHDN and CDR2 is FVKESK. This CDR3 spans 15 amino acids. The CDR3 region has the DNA TGTGCCAGCAGCCAAGAGGGCGCATTCCTCAAGTCCCTCCACTTT. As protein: CASSQEGAFLKSLHF.

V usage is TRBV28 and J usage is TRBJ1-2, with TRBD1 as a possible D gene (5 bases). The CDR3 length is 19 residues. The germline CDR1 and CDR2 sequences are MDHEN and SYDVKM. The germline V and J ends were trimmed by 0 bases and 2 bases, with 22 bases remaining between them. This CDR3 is CASSLWGFSGGDSNYGYTF. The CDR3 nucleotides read TGTGCCAGCAGTTTATGGGGTTTCTCCGGAGGGGACTCGAACTATGGCTACACCTTC.

This CDR3 reads CASSLFQSGSGYTF. In nucleotides, the CDR3 is TGCGCCAGCAGCTTGTTTCAAAGTGGCAGTGGCTACACCTTC. This chain links TRBV5-1 with TRBJ1-2; no clear D gene. There are 14 residues in the CDR3. V gave up 1 base and J gave up 7 bases, with 14 bases separating them. CDR1 and CDR2 (germline): SGHRS, YFSETQ.

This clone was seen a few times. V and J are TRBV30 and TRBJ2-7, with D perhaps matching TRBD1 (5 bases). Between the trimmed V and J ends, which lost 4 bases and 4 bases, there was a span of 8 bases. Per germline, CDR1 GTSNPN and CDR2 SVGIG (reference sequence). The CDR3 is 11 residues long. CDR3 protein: CAWIKGYEQYF. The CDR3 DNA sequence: TGTGCCTGGATCAAGGGGTACGAGCAGTACTTC.

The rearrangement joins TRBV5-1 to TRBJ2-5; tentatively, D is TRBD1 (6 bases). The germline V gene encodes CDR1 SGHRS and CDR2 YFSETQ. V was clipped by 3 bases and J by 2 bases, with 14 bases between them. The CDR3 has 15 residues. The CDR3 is CASSSNTGPQETQYF. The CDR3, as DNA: TGCGCCAGCAGCTCAAATACAGGGCCTCAAGAGACCCAGTACTTC.

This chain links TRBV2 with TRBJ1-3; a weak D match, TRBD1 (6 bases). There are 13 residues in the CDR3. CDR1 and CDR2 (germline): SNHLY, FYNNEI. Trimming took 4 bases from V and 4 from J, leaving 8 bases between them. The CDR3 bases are TGTGCCAGCAGTGCGGACAGAGGAAACACCATATATTTT. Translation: CASSADRGNTIYF.

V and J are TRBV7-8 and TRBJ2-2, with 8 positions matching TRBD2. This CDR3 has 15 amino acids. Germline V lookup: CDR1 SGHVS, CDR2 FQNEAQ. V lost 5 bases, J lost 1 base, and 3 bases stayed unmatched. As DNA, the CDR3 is TGTGCCAGCAGCCGAACTAGCGGGAACACCGGGGAGCTGTTTTTT. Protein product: CASSRTSGNTGELFF.

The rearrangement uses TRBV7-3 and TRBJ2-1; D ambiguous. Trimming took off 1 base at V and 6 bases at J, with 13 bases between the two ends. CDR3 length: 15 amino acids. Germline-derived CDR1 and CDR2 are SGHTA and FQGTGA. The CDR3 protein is CASSLSPAVVNEQFF. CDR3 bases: TGTGCCAGCAGCTTAAGTCCGGCGGTTGTCAATGAGCAGTTCTTC.

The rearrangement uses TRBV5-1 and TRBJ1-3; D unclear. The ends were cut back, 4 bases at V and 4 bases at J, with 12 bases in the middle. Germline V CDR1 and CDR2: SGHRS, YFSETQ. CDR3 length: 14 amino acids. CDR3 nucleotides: TGCGCCAGCAGCGCGCGGGGTGTCGGAAACACCATATATTTT. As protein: CASSARGVGNTIYF.

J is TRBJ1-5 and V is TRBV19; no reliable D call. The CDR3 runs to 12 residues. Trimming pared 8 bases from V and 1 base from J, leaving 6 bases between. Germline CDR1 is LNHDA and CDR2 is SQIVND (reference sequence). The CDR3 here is CASARSNQPQHF. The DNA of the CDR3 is TGTGCCAGTGCGAGGAGCAATCAGCCCCAGCATTTT.

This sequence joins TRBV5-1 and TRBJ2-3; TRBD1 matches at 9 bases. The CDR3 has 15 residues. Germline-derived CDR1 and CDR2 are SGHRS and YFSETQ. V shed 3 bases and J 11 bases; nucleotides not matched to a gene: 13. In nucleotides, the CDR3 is TGCGCCAGCAGCTCCGGGACAGGGCGTTCCTTCGGGCAGTATTTT. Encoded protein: CASSSGTGRSFGQYF.

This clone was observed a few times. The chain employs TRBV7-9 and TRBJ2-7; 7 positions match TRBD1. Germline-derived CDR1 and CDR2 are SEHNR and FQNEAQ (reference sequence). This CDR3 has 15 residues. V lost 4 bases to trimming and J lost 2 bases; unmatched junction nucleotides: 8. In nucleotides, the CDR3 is TGTGCCAGCAGCTCGGAGACAGGGAACACCTACGAGCAGTACTTC. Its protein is CASSSETGNTYEQYF. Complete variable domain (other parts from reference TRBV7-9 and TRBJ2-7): DTGVSQNPRHKITKRGQNVTFRCDPISEHNRLYWYRQTLGQGPEFLTYFQNEAQLEKSRLLSDRFSAERPKGSFSTLEIQRTEQGDSAMYLCASSSETGNTYEQYFGPGTRLTVT.

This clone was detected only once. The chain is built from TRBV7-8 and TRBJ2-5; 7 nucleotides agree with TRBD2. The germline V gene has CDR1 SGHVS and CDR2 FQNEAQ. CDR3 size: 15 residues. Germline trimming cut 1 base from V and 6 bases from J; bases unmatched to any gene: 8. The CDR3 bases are TGTGCCAGCAGCTTAGAGCAGGCGGGGGTGAAGACCCAGTACTTC. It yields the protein CASSLEQAGVKTQYF.

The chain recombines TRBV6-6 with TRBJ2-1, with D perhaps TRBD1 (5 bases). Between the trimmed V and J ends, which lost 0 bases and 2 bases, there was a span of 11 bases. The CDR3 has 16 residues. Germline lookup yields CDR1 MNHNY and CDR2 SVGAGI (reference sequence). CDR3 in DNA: TGTGCCAGCAGTTACTCGGGGCAGGGCCCCTACAATGAGCAGTTCTTC. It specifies CASSYSGQGPYNEQFF.

The CDR3 region has the DNA TGTGCCAGCAGCTTCTTCCGGACAGGGCTAAGCAATCAGCCCCAGCATTTT. Residues: CASSFFRTGLSNQPQHF. V gene TRBV7-6 combines with J gene TRBJ1-5, with 8 bases fitting TRBD1. The J segment lost 1 base and the V segment lost 3 bases, leaving 8 bases of the junction unmatched. This CDR3 has 17 residues. Germline values: CDR1 SGHVS, CDR2 FNYEAQ.

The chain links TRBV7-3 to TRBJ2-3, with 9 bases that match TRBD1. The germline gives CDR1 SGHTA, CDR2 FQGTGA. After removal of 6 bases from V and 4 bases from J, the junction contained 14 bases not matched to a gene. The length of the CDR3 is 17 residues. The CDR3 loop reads CASSLTPPGQGSDTQYF. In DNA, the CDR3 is TGTGCCAGCAGTCTCACACCGCCGGGACAGGGCTCAGATACGCAGTATTTT.

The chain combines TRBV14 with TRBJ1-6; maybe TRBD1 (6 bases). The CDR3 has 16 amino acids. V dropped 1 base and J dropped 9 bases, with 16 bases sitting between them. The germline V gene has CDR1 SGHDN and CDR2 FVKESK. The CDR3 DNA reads TGTGCCAGCAGCCAAGCCGGGACAAGATACCGTTCACCCCTCCACTTT. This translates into CASSQAGTRYRSPLHF.

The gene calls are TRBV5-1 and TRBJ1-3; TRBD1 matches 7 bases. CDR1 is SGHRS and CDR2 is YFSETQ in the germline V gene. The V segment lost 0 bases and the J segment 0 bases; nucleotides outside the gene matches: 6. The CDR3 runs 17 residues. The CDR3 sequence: CASSLVARGSSGNTIYF. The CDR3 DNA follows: TGCGCCAGCAGCTTGGTAGCCAGGGGGAGCTCTGGAAACACCATATATTTT.